These 7 T cell receptor beta chains were all obtained from the same sample, sequenced in a study of tumor-infiltrating lymphocytes in primary liver carcinoma. The template, roughly 0.45 ug total RNA, yielded TCR beta cDNA made with a constant-region primer. Libraries for TCR beta were built through three nested multiplex PCR rounds, which together made up a slightly modified ARM-PCR procedure. Researchers ran the first two PCR rounds for roughly 10 cycles each with TRBV1-TRBV30 forward primers and a C-beta reverse primer. TCRdb re-called the multiplex PCR reads with MiXCR, one entry per CDR3 protein. Among fewer than 150,000 distinct CDR3 sequences, 60% to 70% were seen once, and the ten largest hold approximately 9.7%. Co-extraction yielded RNA and DNA from around 20-30 mg of unsorted bulk tissue. The sample was liver tumor tissue from sampling region 1. Described subset: tumor region T1, superior pole. The receptor set was obtained from a woman aged 60-75 years with primary liver carcinoma and hepatitis B virus infection.

In regard to this clonotype: One base away lies a much larger clone, so this may be a sequencing read error. The CDR3 end shows no conserved phenylalanine or tryptophan, and so a read error is likely. The chain couples TRBV29-1 to TRBJ2-1; tentatively, D is TRBD2 (7 bases). CDR3 length: 12 amino acids. CDR1 SQVTM and CDR2 ANQGSEA come from the germline V gene. V gave up 8 bases and J gave up 7 bases, with 15 bases separating them. Here the CDR3 reads CSMGGGGNEQFC. The DNA for the CDR3 is TGCAGCATGGGGGGAGGGGGGAATGAGCAGTTCTGC.

As for this clonotype: This may be a read error: a much more frequent sequence differs by one nucleotide. The chain recombines TRBV9 with TRBJ1-2; 8 bases line up with TRBD1. The CDR3 consists of 15 residues. Germline trimming cut 2 bases from V and 4 bases from J; bases unmatched to any gene: 7. CDR1 is SGDLS, CDR2 YYNGEE, per germline. DNA for the CDR3: TGTGCCAGCAGCGTGGACAGGGTCTCCGCCTATGGCTACACCTTC. Translating it yields CASSVDRVSAYGYTF.

Details on this clonotype: A read error may explain this, as a much larger clone is one base away. The chain is built from TRBV7-9 and TRBJ1-5, with D perhaps TRBD1 (5 bases). The CDR3 has 15 amino acids. Germline V gene sequence: CDR1 SEHNR, CDR2 FQNEAQ (reference sequence). This CDR3 is CASSLGGLGNQSQHF. CDR3 nucleotides: TGTGCCAGCAGCTTGGGGGGTCTGGGAAATCAGTCCCAGCATTTT.

This clonotype was seen at least ten times. The CDR3 DNA reads TGTGCCAGCAGTTACACCTTCCAGGGACTAGCGTTCTTC. Its protein product is CASSYTFQGLAFF. The V call is TRBV6-2 or TRBV6-3, the J call TRBJ2-1, with TRBD2 identical over 9 bases. Germline values: CDR1 MNHEY, CDR2 SVGEGT. The CDR3 sequence is 13 residues long. The junction had 8 bases not matched to a gene; V was cut back by 2 bases and J by 15 bases.

Comments on this clonotype: Just one base apart from a much larger clone, this may be a read error. The chain couples TRBV5-5 to TRBJ1-1; D might be TRBD1 (5 bases). CDR1 is SGHKS, CDR2 YYEKEE, per germline (reference sequence). The CDR3 has 14 amino acids. The CDR3 sequence is CASSLGNLDTEALF. DNA of the CDR3: TGTGCCAGCAGCTTGGGGAATTTGGACACTGAAGCTCTCTTT.

Notes on this clonotype: Germline is not matched at one junction end, which may reflect a read error. This chain links TRBV12-3 or TRBV12-4 with TRBJ1-5; D unclear. The CDR3 is made up of 14 amino acids. This CDR3 reads CDSCDKGSNQPQHF. The CDR3 DNA reads TGTGACAGCTGCGATAAAGGTAGCAATCAGCCCCAGCATTTT.

This clonotype was counted a few times. This chain links TRBV7-9 with TRBJ1-1; no definite D call. Trimming stripped 5 bases from V and 3 bases from J, with 7 bases between. CDR1 and CDR2 from the germline V gene are SEHNR and FQNEAQ (reference sequence). The CDR3 is 12 amino acids. CDR3 residues: CASSRDYTEAFF. The DNA for the CDR3 is TGTGCCAGCAGCAGGGATTACACTGAAGCTTTCTTT.